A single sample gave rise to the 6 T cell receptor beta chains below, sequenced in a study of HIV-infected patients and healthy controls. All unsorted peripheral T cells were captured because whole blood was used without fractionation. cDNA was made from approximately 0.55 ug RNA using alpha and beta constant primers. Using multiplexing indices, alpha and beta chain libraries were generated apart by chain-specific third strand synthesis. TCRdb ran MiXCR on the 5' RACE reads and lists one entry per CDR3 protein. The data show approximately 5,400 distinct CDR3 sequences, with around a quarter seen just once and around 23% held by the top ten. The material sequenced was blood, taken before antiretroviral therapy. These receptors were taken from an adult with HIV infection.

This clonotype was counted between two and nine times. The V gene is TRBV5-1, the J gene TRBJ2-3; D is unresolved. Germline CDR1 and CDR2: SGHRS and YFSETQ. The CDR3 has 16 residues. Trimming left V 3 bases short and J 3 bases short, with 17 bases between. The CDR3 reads CASSSDGSRQTDTQYF. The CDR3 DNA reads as TGCGCCAGCAGCTCGGACGGGTCCCGGCAGACAGATACGCAGTATTTT.

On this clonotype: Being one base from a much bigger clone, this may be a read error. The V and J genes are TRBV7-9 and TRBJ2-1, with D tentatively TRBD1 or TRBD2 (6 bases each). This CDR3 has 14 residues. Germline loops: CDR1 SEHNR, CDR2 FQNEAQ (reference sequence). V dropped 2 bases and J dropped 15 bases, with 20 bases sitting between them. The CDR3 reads CASSLSGGLVDLFF. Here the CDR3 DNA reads TGTGCCAGCAGCTTATCTGGGGGGCTAGTTGATCTGTTCTTC. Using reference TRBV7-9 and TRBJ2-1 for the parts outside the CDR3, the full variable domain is DTGVSQNPRHKITKRGQNVTFRCDPISEHNRLYWYRQTLGQGPEFLTYFQNEAQLEKSRLLSDRFSAERPKGSFSTLEIQRTEQGDSAMYLCASSLSGGLVDLFFGPGTRLTVL.

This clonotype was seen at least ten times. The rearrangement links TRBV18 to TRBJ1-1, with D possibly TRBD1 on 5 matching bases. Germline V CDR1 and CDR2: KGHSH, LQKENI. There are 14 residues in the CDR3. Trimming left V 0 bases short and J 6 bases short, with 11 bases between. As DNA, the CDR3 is TGTGCCAGCTCACCACCGTCCAGGGTCGCTGAAGCTTTCTTT. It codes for CASSPPSRVAEAFF.

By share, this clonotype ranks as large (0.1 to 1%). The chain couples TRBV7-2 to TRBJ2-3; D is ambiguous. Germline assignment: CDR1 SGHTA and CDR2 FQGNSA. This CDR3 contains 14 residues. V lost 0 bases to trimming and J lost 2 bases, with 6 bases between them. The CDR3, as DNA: TGTGCCAGCAGCTTAGCGAAGCCCACAGATACGCAGTATTTT. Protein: CASSLAKPTDTQYF.

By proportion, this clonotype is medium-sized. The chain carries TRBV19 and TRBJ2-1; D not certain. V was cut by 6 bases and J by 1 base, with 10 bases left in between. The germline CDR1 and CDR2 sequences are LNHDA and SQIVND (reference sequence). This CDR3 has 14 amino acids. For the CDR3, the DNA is TGTGCCAGTAGCTTTGAGAGTTCCTACAATGAGCAGTTCTTC. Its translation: CASSFESSYNEQFF.

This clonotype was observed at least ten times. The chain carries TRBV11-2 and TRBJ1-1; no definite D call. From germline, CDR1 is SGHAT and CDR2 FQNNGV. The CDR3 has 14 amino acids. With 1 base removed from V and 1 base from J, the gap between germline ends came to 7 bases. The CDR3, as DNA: TGTGCCAGCAGCTTAGTGGTTGGGAACACTGAAGCTTTCTTT. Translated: CASSLVVGNTEAFF.